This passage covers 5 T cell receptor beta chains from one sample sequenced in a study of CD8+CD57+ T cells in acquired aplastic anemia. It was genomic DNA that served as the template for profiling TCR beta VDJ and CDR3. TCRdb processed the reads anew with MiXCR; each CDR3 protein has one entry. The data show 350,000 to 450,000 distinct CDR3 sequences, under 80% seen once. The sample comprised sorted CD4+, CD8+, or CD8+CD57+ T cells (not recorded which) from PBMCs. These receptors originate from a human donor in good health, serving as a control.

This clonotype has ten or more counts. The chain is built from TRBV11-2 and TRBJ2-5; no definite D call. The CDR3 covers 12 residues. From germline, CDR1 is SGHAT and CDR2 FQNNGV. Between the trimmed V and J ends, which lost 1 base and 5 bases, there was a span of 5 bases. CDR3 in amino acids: CASSLVGETQYF. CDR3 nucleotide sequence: TGTGCCAGCAGCTTAGTGGGGGAGACCCAGTACTTC. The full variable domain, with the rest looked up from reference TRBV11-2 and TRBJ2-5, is EAGVAQSPRYKIIEKRQSVAFWCNPISGHATLYWYQQILGQGPKLLIQFQNNGVVDDSQLPKDRFSAERLKGVDSTLKIQPAKLEDSAVYLCASSLVGETQYFGPGTRLLVL.

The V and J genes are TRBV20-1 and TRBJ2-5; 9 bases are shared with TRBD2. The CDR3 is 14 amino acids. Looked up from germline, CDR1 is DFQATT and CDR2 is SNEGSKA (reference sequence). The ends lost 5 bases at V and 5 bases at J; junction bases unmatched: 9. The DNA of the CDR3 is TGCAGTGCTCCCCTGGCGGGGGGGCGGGAGACCCAGTACTTC. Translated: CSAPLAGGRETQYF.

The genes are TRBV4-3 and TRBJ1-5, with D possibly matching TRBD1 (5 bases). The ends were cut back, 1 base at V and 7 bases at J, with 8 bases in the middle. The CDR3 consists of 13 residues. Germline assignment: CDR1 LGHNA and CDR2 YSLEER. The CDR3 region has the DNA TGCGCCAGCAGCCAAGGCAAGGGGCAGCCCCAGCATTTT. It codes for CASSQGKGQPQHF.

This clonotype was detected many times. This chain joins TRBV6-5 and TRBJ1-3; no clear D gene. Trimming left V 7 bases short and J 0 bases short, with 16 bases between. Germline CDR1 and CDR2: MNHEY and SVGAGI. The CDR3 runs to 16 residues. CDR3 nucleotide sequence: TGTGCCAGCACCTCTTTGGGAGAATCCTCTGGAAACACCATATATTTT. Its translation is CASTSLGESSGNTIYF.

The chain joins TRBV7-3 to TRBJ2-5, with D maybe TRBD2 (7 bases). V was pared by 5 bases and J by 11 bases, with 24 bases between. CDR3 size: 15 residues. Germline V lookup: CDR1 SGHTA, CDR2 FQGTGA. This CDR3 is CASSVWGGAGTQQYF. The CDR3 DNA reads TGTGCCAGCAGCGTATGGGGGGGGGCGGGGACCCAGCAGTACTTC.